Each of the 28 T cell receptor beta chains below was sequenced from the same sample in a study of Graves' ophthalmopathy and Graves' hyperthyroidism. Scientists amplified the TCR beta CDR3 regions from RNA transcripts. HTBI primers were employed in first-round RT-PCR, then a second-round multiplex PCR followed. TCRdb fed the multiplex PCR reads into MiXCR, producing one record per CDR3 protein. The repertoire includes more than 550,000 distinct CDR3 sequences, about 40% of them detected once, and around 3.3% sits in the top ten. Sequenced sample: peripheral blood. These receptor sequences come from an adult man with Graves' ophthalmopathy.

CDR3 protein: CASSSGTASKAFF. CDR3 in DNA: TGTGCCAGCAGCTCCGGGACAGCCTCAAAAGCTTTCTTT. This chain links TRBV7-9 with TRBJ1-1, with 7 nucleotides matching TRBD1. V lost 4 bases to trimming and J lost 9 bases; unmatched junction nucleotides: 8. Germline V gives CDR1 SEHNR, CDR2 FQNEAQ (reference sequence). The CDR3 totals 13 residues.

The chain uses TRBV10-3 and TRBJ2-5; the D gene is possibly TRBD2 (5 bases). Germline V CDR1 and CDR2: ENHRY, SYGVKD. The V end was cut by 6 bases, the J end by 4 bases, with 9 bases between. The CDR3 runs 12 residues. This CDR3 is CAIRLAIETQYF. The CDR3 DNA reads TGTGCCATCAGGCTAGCAATAGAGACCCAGTACTTC.

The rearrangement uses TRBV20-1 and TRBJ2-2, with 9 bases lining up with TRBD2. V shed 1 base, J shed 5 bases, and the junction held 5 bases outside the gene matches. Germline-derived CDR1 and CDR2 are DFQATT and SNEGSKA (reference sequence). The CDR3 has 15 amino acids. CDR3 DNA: TGCAGTGCTAGAGCGCTAGCGGGATCGACCGGGGAGCTGTTTTTT. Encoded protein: CSARALAGSTGELFF.

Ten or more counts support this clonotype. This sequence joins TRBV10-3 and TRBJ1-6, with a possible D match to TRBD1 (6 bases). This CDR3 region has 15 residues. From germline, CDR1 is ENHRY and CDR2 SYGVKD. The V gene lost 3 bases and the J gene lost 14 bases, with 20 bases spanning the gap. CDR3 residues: CAISETGQPLSSLHF. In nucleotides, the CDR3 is TGTGCCATCAGTGAAACTGGACAGCCTCTATCTTCCCTCCACTTT.

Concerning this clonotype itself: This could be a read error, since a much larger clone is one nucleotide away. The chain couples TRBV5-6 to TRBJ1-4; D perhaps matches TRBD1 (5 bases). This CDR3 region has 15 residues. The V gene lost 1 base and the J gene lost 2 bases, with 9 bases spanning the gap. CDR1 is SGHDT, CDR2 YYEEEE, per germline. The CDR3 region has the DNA TGTGCCAGCAGCTTGCGGGGACTTACTAATGAAAAACTGTTTTTT. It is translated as CASSLRGLTNEKLFF. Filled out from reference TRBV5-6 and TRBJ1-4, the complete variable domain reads DAGVTQSPTHLIKTRGQQVTLRCSPKSGHDTVSWYQQALGQGPQFIFQYYEEEERQRGNFPDRFSGHQFPNYSSELNVNALLLGDSALYLCASSLRGLTNEKLFFGSGTQLSVL.

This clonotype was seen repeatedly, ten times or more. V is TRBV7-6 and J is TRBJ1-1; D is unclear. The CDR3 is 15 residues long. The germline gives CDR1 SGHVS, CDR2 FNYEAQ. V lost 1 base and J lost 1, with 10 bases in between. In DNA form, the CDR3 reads TGTGCCAGCAGCTTAGATGTAGGGAGGAACACTGAAGCTTTCTTT. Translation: CASSLDVGRNTEAFF.

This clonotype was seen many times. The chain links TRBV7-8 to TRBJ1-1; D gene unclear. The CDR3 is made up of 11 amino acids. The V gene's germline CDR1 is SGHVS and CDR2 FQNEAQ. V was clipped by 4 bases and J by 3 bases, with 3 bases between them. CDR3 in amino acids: CASSYYTEAFF. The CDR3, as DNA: TGTGCCAGCAGCTACTACACTGAAGCTTTCTTT.

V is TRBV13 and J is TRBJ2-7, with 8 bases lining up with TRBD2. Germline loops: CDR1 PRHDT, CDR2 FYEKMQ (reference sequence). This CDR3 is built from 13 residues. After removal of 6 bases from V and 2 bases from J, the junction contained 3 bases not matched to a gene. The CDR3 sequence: CASRAGVTYEQYF. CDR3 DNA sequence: TGTGCCAGCAGAGCGGGAGTGACCTACGAGCAGTACTTC.

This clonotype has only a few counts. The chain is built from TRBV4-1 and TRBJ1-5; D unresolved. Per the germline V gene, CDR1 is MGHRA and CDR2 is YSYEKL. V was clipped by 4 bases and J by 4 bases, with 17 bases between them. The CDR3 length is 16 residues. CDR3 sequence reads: CASSLTSSGWNQPQHF. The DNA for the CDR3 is TGCGCCAGCAGCCTCACCTCTAGCGGGTGGAATCAGCCCCAGCATTTT.

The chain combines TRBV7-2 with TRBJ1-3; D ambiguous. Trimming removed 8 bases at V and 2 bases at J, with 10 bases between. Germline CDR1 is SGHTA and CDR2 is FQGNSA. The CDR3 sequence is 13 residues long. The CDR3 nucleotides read TGTGCCAGCGGTTTCGACCCTGGAAACACCATATATTTT. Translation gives CASGFDPGNTIYF.

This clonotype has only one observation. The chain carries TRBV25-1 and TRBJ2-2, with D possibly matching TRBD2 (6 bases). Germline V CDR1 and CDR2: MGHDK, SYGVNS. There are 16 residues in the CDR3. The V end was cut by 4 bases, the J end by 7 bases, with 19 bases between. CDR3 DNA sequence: TGTGCCAGCAGTGGCCTAGCGAGAGGGCCGGGCGGGGAGCTGTTTTTT. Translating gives CASSGLARGPGGELFF.

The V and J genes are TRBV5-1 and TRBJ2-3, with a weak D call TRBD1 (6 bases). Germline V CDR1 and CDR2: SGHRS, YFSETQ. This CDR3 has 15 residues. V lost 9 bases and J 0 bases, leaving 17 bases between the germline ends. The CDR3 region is CATQRTGQSTDTQYF. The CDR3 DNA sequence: TGCGCCACCCAACGCACTGGACAGAGCACAGATACGCAGTATTTT.

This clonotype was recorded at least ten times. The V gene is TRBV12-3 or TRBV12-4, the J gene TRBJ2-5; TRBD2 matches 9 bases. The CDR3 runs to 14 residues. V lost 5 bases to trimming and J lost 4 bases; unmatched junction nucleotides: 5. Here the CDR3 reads CASSPREGRETQYF. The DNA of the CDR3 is TGTGCCAGCAGTCCGCGGGAGGGTAGAGAGACCCAGTACTTC.

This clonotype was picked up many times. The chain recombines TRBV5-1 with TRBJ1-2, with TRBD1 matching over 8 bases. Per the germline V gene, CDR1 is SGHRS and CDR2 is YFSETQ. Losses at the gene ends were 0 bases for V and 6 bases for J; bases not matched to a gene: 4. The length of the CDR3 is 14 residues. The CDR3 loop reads CASSLGQGLDGYTF. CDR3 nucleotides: TGCGCCAGCAGCTTGGGACAGGGGTTGGATGGCTACACCTTC.

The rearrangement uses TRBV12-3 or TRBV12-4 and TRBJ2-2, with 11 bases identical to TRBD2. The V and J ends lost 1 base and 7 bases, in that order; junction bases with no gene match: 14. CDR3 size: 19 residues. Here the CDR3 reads CASSLGLAGGGHLGGELFF. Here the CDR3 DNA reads TGTGCCAGCAGTTTAGGGCTAGCGGGAGGAGGGCATCTAGGCGGGGAGCTGTTTTTT.

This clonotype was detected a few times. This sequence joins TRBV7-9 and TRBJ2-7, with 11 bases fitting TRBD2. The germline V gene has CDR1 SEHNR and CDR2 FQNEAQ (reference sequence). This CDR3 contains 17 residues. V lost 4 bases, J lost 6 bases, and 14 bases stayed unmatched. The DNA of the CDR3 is TGTGCCAGCAGCTCCGTCACTAGCGGGAGTCCCCTGGGCGAGCAGTACTTC. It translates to CASSSVTSGSPLGEQYF. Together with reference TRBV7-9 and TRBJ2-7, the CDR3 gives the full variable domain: DTGVSQNPRHKITKRGQNVTFRCDPISEHNRLYWYRQTLGQGPEFLTYFQNEAQLEKSRLLSDRFSAERPKGSFSTLEIQRTEQGDSAMYLCASSSVTSGSPLGEQYFGPGTRLTVT.

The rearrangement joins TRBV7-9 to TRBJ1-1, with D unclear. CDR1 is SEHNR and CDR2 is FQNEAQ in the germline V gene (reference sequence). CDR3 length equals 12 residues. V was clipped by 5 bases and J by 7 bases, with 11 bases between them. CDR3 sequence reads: CASSPAGFEAFF. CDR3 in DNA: TGTGCCAGCAGCCCGGCGGGATTTGAAGCTTTCTTT.

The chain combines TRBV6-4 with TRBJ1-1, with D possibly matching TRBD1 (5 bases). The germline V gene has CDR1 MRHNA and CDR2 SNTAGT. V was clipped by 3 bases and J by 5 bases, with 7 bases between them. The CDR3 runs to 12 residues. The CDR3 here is CASSEQETEAFF. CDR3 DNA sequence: TGTGCCAGCAGTGAACAGGAGACTGAAGCTTTCTTT.

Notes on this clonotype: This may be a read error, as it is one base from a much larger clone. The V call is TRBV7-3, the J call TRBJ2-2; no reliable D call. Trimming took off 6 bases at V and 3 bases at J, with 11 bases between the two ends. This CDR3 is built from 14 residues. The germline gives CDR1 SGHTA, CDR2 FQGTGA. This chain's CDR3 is CASRRTSDTGELFF. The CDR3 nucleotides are TGTGCCAGCAGGAGGACGTCGGACACCGGGGAGCTGTTTTTT.

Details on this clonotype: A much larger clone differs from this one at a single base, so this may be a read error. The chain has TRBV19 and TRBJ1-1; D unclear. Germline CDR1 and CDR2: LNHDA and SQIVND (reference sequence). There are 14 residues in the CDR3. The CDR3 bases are TGTGCCGGTAGTATGTCCCATATGAACACTGAAGCTTTCTTT. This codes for CAGSMSHMNTEAFF.

The CDR3 DNA reads TGTGCCAGCAGCTTAACTCTAGCGGGAGGGTCGAATGAGCAGTTCTTC. Amino acids: CASSLTLAGGSNEQFF. The chain carries TRBV11-1 and TRBJ2-1; 12 nucleotides align to TRBD2. V was clipped by 2 bases and J by 7 bases; unmatched bases: 6. CDR3 length: 16 residues. The V gene's germline CDR1 is SGHAT and CDR2 FQDESV (reference sequence).

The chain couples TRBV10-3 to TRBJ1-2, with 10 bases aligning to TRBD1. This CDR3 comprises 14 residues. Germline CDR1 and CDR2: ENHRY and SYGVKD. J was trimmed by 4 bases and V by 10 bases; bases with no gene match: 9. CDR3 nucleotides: TGTGCCACCCGACAGGGGGCGCGTATCTATGGCTACACCTTC. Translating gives CATRQGARIYGYTF.

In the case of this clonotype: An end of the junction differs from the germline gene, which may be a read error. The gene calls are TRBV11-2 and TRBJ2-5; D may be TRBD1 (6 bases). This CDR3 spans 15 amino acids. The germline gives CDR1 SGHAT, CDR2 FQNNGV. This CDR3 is CAGSKRKRTVETQYF. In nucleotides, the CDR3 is TGTGCCGGCAGCAAACGAAAAAGGACAGTTGAGACCCAGTACTTC.

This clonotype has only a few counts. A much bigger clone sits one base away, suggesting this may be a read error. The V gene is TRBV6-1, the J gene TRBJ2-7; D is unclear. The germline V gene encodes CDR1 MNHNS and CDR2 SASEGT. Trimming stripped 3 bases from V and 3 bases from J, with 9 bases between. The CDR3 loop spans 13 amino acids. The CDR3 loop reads CASSELGFYEQYF. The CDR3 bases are TGTGCCAGCAGTGAGCTGGGGTTCTACGAGCAGTACTTC.

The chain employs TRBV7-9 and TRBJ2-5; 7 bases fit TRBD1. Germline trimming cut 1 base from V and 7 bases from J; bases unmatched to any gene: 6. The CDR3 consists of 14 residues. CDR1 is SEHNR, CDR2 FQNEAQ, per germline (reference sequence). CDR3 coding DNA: TGTGCCAGCAGCTTAGGACAGGGTTCGTGGACCCAGTACTTC. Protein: CASSLGQGSWTQYF.

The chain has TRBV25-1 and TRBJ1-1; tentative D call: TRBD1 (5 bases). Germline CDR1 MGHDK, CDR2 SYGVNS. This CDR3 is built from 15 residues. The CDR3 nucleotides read TGTGCTAGAGAGGCGCGGGGGGAGGTCGGCACTGAAGCTTTCTTT. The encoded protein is CAREARGEVGTEAFF. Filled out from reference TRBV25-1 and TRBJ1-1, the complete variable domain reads EADIYQTPRYLVIGTGKKITLECSQTMGHDKMYWYQQDPGMELHLIHYSYGVNSTEKGDLSSESTVSRIRTEHFPLTLESARPSHTSQYLCAREARGEVGTEAFFGQGTRLTVV.

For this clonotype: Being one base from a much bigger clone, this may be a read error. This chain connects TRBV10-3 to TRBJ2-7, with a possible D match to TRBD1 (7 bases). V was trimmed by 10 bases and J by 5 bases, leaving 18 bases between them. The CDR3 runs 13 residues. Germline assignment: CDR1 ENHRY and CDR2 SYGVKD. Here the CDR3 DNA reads TGTGCCAGCAGGGGGAGCGGGTACGACGAGCAGTACTTC. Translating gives CASRGSGYDEQYF.

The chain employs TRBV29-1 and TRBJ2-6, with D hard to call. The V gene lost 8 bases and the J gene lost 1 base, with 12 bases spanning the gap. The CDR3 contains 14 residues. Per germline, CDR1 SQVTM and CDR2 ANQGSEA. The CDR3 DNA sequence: TGCAGCTTGAGTCCGAATTCTGGGGCCAACGTCCTGACTTTC. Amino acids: CSLSPNSGANVLTF. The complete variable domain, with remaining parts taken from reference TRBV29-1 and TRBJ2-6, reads SAVISQKPSRDICQRGTSLTIQCQVDSQVTMMFWYRQQPGQSLTLIATANQGSEATYESGFVIDKFPISRPNLTFSTLTVSNMSPEDSSIYLCSLSPNSGANVLTFGAGSRLTVL.